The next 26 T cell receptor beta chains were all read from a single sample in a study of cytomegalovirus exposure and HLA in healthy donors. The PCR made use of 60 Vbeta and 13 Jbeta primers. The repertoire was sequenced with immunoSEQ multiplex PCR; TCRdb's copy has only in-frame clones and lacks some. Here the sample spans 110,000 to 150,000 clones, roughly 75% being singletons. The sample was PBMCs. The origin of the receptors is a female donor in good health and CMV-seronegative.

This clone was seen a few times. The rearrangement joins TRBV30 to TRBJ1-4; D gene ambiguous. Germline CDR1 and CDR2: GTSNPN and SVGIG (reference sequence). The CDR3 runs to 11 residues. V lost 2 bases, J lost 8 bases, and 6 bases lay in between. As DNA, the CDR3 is TGTGCCTGGAGTTATAGCGAAAAACTGTTTTTT. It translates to CAWSYSEKLFF.

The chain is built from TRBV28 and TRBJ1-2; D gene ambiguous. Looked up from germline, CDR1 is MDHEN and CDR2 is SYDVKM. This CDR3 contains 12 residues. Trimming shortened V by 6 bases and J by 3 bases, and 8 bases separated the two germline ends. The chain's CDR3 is CASRQKDYGYTF. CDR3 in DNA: TGTGCCAGCAGGCAGAAAGACTATGGCTACACCTTC.

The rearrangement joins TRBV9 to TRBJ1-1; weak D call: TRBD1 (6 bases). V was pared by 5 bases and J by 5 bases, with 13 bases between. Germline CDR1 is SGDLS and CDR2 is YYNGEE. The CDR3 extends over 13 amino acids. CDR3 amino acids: CASSSTGRTEAFF. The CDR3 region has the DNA TGTGCCAGCAGTTCTACAGGGCGTACTGAAGCTTTCTTT.

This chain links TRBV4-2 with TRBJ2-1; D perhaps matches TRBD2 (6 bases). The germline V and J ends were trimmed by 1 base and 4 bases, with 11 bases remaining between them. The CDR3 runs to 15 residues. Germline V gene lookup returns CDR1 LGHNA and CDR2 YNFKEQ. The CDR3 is CASSQASEAYNEQFF. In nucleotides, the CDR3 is TGTGCCAGCAGCCAAGCTAGCGAGGCATACAATGAGCAGTTCTTC.

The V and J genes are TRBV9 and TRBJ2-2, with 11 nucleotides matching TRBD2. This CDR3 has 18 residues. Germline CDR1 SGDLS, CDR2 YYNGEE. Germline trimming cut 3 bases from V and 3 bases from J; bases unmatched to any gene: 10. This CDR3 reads CASSALLIAGGHTGELFF. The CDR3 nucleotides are TGTGCCAGCAGCGCCCTTTTGATAGCGGGGGGGCACACCGGGGAGCTGTTTTTT.

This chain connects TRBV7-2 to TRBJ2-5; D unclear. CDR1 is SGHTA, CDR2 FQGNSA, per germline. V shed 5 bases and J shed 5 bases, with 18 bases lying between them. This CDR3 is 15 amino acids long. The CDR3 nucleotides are TGTGCCAGCAGCCCGTCCGGGTCCCACGGGGAGACCCAGTACTTC. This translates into CASSPSGSHGETQYF.

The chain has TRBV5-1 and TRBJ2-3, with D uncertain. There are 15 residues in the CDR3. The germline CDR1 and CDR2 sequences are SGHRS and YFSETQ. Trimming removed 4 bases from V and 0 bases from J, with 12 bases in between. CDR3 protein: CASSTPQASTDTQYF. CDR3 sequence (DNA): TGCGCCAGCAGCACTCCCCAGGCTAGCACAGATACGCAGTATTTT.

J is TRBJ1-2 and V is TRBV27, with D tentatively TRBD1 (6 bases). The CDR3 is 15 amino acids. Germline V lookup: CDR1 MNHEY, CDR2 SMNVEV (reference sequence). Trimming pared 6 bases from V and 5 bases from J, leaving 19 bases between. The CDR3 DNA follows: TGTGCCAGCAGCCATTCACCCGGGACAATTTATGGCTACACCTTC. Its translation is CASSHSPGTIYGYTF.

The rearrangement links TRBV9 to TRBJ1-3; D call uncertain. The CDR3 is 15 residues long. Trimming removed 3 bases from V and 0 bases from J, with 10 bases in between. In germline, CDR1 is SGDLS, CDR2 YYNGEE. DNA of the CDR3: TGTGCCAGCAGCGCCGAGGGTCGCTCTGGAAACACCATATATTTT. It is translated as CASSAEGRSGNTIYF.

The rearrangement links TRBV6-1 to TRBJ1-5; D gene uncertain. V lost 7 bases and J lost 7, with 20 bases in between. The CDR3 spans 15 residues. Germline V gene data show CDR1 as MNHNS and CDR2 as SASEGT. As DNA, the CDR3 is TGTGCCAGCACCGAAGAGAGTTGGTCCGGGCAGCCCCAGCATTTT. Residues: CASTEESWSGQPQHF.

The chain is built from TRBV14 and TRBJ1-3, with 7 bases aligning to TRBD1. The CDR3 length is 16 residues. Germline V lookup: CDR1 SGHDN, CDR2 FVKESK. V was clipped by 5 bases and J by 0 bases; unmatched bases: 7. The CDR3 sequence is CASSSRQGGSGNTIYF. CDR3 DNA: TGTGCCAGCAGCTCCCGACAGGGAGGCTCTGGAAACACCATATATTTT.

The CDR3 here is CASSLADSTIYEQYF. In DNA, the CDR3 is TGTGCCAGCAGTCTCGCCGACAGCACGATCTACGAGCAGTACTTC. V gene TRBV28 combines with J gene TRBJ2-7; D perhaps matches TRBD1 (5 bases). In germline, CDR1 is MDHEN, CDR2 SYDVKM. V lost 5 bases and J lost 3, with 17 bases in between. This CDR3 is 15 amino acids long.

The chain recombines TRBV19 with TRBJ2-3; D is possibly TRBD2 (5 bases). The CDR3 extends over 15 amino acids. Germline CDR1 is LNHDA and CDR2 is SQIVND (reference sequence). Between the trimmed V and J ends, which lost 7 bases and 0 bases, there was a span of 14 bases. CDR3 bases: TGTGCCAGTATGAACGTCGGCGGGAGCACAGATACGCAGTATTTT. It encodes CASMNVGGSTDTQYF.

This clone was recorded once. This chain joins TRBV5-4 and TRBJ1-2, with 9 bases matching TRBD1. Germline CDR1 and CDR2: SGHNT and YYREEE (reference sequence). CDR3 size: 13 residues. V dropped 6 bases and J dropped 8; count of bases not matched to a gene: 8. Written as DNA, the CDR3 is TGTGCCAGCACTGGGGACAGGGCAAAGGGCTACACCTTC. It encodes CASTGDRAKGYTF.

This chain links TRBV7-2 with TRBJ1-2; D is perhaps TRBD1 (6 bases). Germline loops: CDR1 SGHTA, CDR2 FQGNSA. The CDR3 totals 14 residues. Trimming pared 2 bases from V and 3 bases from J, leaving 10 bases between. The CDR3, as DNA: TGTGCCAGCAGCTTAACGACAGGATACTATGGCTACACCTTC. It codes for CASSLTTGYYGYTF. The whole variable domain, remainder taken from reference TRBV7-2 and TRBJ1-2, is GAGVSQSPSNKVTEKGKDVELRCDPISGHTALYWYRQSLGQGLEFLIYFQGNSAPDKSGLPSDRFSAERTGGSVSTLTIQRTQQEDSAVYLCASSLTTGYYGYTFGSGTRLTVV.

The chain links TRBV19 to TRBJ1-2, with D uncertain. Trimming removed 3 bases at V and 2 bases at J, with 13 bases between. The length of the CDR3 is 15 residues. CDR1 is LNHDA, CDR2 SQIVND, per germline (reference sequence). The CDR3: CASSIITDPNYGYTF. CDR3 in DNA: TGTGCCAGTAGTATCATCACAGACCCCAACTATGGCTACACCTTC.

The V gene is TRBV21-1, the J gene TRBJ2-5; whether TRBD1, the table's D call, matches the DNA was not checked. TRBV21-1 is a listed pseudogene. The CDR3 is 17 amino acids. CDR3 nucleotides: TGTGCCAGCAGCAAGGGCAGGGGGCAAGCATCCCAAGAGACCCAGTACTTC. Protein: CASSKGRGQASQETQYF.

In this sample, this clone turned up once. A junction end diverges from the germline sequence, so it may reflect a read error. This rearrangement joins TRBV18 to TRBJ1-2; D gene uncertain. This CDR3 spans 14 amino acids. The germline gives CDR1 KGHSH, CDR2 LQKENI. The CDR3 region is CASSPPGRNYGYPF. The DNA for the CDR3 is TGTGCCAGCTCACCACCCGGCAGAAACTATGGCTACCCCTTC.

The CDR3 region is CASNQGKGLYEQYF. In DNA form, the CDR3 reads TGTGCCAGCAACCAGGGTAAGGGCCTCTACGAGCAGTACTTC. V usage is TRBV28 and J usage is TRBJ2-7; TRBD1 is a possible D gene (5 bases). This CDR3 has 14 residues. CDR1 is MDHEN, CDR2 SYDVKM, per germline. Trimming shortened V by 7 bases and J by 3 bases, and 16 bases separated the two germline ends.

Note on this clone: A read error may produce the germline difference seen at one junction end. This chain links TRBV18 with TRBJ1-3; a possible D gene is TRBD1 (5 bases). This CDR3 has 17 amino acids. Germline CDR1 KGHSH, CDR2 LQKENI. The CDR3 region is CASSPLWGLGSGNTIYF. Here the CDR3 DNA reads TGTGCCAGCTCCCCACTTTGGGGCCTAGGCTCTGGAAACACCATATATTTT.

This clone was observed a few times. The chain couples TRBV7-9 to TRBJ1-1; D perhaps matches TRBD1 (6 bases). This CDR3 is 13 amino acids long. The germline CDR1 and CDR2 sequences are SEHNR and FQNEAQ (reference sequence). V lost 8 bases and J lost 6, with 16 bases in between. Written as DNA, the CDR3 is TGTGCCAGCTCCAGGGGCGCGGGCGCTGAAGCTTTCTTT. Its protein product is CASSRGAGAEAFF.

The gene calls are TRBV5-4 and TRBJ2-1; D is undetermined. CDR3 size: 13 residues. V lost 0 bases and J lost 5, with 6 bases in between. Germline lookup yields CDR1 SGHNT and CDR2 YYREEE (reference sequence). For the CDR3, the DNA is TGTGCCAGCAGCTTGGCAGGAAACAATGAGCAGTTCTTC. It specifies CASSLAGNNEQFF. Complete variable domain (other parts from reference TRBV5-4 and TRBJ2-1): ETGVTQSPTHLIKTRGQQVTLRCSSQSGHNTVSWYQQALGQGPQFIFQYYREEENGRGNFPPRFSGLQFPNYSSELNVNALELDDSALYLCASSLAGNNEQFFGPGTRLTVL.

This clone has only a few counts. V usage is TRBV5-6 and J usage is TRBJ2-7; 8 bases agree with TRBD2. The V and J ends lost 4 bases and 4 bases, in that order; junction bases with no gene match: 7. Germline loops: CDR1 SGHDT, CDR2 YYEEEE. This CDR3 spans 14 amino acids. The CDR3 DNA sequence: TGTGCCAGCAGCCCGGGGGGGCGGATTTACGAGCAGTACTTC. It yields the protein CASSPGGRIYEQYF.

The CDR3: CASSTEVGNTEAFF. In DNA, the CDR3 is TGCGCCAGCAGTACGGAGGTCGGGAACACTGAAGCTTTCTTT. The rearrangement uses TRBV5-1 and TRBJ1-1; D gene unclear. CDR3 length equals 14 residues. Per the germline V gene, CDR1 is SGHRS and CDR2 is YFSETQ. V was clipped by 5 bases and J by 1 base, with 12 bases between them.

The CDR3 loop is CASSVASRDTEAFF. CDR3 bases: TGTGCCAGCAGCGTAGCTTCCAGGGACACTGAAGCTTTCTTT. The chain employs TRBV9 and TRBJ1-1, with D perhaps TRBD1 (5 bases). CDR1 is SGDLS and CDR2 is YYNGEE in the germline V gene. V was pared by 0 bases and J by 3 bases, with 9 bases between. This CDR3 region has 14 residues.

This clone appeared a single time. The CDR3, as DNA: TGTGCCAGTAGTATAATTAGCGGGAGTCTGGAGACCCAGTACTTC. Amino acids: CASSIISGSLETQYF. The V gene is TRBV19, the J gene TRBJ2-5; 9 bases match TRBD2. V was pared by 2 bases and J by 5 bases, with 6 bases of the junction left unmatched. This CDR3 has 15 amino acids. Germline-derived CDR1 and CDR2 are LNHDA and SQIVND (reference sequence).